This T cell receptor (beta chain) was captured by sequencing in a study of T cell repertoires in cytomegalovirus infection (dated by TCRdb to the late 2010s). Describing the broader study: The HLA type of each donor mattered for the analysis, because public TCR beta signatures pointed to carriage of CMV infection along with the matching HLA type.

Study-wide findings and limitations: The ex vivo response was dominated by HLA-C-restricted CMV-specific TCR beta clonotypes, which also provided the single most frequent clonotype in two of eight donors. Carriers of CMV infection plus the relevant HLA type were discriminated by the cumulative frequency of public TCR beta family members in the study cohort and in an independent approximately 360-donor cohort.

The junction shows trimming of 8 bases on V and 5 bases on J, and the gene matches do not reach 21 bases of it. Via the germline V gene, CDR1 is SGHDN and CDR2 FVKESK. Measured from the cysteine to the phenylalanine, the CDR3 is 18 residues long. The CDR3 DNA has 54 bases and is translated from base 1. This clonotype was found many times. The clone's antigen remains unknown. No much larger clone exists at a distance of one base, and base qualities are not known. Reads for this sample came from an Illumina HiSeq 1500. TCRdb reworked the public reads: Q25 trimming with fastp, MiXCR clone assembly, productive beta chains retained. Each entry is one CDR3 protein sequence, shown with its most common DNA and genes. The sample table records about 300,000 distinct CDR3 sequences; around 9.1% of these occur just once. The ten biggest clones cover less than 3% of the sample.

Sequencing input: PBMCs. The chain employs TRBV14 and TRBJ1-1; 9 junctional bases match TRBD1. This sequence was found in a human donor in good health (CMV status not recorded). Some clones in this sample may be carry-over from other donors' samples. Here the CDR3 is given as CASAGGQGRQVGWTEAFF. The bases read TGTGCCAGCGCGGGGGGACAGGGAAGGCAAGTAGGGTGGACTGAAGCTTTCTTT.